This TCR beta chain was identified during a study of cytotoxic CD8 clonotypes in ibrutinib-treated CLL. The method was immunoSEQ multiplex PCR; TCRdb's version includes in-frame clones alone and lacks a portion of them. Of 250,000 to 350,000 clones in the sample, around 76% are singletons; the top ten hold approximately 5.6%. The starting material was PBMCs, obtained at disease progression, from a patient treated with ibrutinib. The origin of this receptor is a human donor with chronic lymphocytic leukemia.

This chain's CDR3 is CASSAKRVNQETQYF. The CDR3 DNA sequence: TGTGCCAGCAGCGCCAAACGGGTAAACCAAGAGACCCAGTACTTC. The rearrangement joins TRBV7-8 to TRBJ2-5; D remains unclear. Germline V CDR1 and CDR2: SGHVS, FQNEAQ. The CDR3 extends over 15 amino acids. The V gene lost 5 bases and the J gene lost 0 bases, with 13 bases spanning the gap.